Below are 7 T cell receptor beta chains sequenced from a single sample in a study of blood T cell repertoires in COVID-19 (dated by TCRdb to 2019 to 2021). Libraries were constructed by the immunoSEQ multiplex PCR assay. In its TCRdb copy, this immuneACCESS table keeps in-frame sequences only and misses some clones. Where compared with another copy, unresolved V genes explain less than half of these, and the others have no known cause. The sample table shows approximately 190,000 clones, and roughly 82% are seen once. The ten largest clones add up to 7.8% of the sample. Sequenced material: peripheral blood. All receptors come from an older woman with COVID-19, enrolled during active disease.

This clone came up a few times. The chain employs TRBV14 and TRBJ1-2, with a possible D match to TRBD1 (5 bases). CDR3 length equals 13 residues. CDR1 is SGHDN, CDR2 FVKESK, per germline. The V gene lost 1 base and the J gene lost 8 bases, with 11 bases spanning the gap. CDR3 DNA: TGTGCCAGCAGCCAAGGTCAGGGCAGAGGCTACACCTTC. Residues: CASSQGQGRGYTF.

The chain carries TRBV11-2 and TRBJ2-2; D perhaps matches TRBD2 (5 bases). CDR1 and CDR2 from the germline V gene are SGHAT and FQNNGV. Trimming pared 3 bases from V and 3 bases from J, leaving 11 bases between. CDR3 size: 15 residues. In nucleotides, the CDR3 is TGTGCCAGCAGCTTCGAGGGCGTGGACACCGGGGAGCTGTTTTTT. It specifies CASSFEGVDTGELFF.

The J gene is TRBJ2-2, the V gene TRBV15; 7 positions agree with TRBD1. The CDR3 has 15 amino acids. The V gene end was trimmed by 3 bases and the J gene end by 0 bases; junction bases not matched to a gene: 1. The V gene's germline CDR1 is LNHNV and CDR2 YYDKDF (reference sequence). CDR3 sequence reads: CATSSGTANTGELFF. CDR3 coding DNA: TGTGCCACCAGCAGCGGGACAGCGAACACCGGGGAGCTGTTTTTT.

The gene calls are TRBV19 and TRBJ1-1; 7 bases line up with TRBD1. There are 15 residues in the CDR3. Germline V gene sequence: CDR1 LNHDA, CDR2 SQIVND (reference sequence). Germline trimming cut 7 bases from V and 0 bases from J; bases unmatched to any gene: 8. The DNA of the CDR3 is TGTGCCAGTATGACTGGGGGGACAGTGAACACTGAAGCTTTCTTT. Its protein product is CASMTGGTVNTEAFF.

In its sample, this clone was seen a few times. This chain joins TRBV5-1 and TRBJ2-3; weak D call: TRBD2 (6 bases). V lost 7 bases, J lost 3 bases, and 18 bases lay in between. CDR3 size: 15 residues. Germline V CDR1 and CDR2: SGHRS, YFSETQ. The CDR3 nucleotides read TGCGCCAGCCGACGGCGGGATGGCCCTACAGATACGCAGTATTTT. Its protein product is CASRRRDGPTDTQYF.

The gene calls are TRBV6-5 and TRBJ1-6; D gene uncertain. V dropped 7 bases and J dropped 4 bases, with 8 bases sitting between them. CDR3 length: 13 residues. The V gene's germline CDR1 is MNHEY and CDR2 SVGAGI. CDR3 coding DNA: TGTGCCAGCAAGCCGGAGTATAATTCACCCCTCCACTTT. Its translation is CASKPEYNSPLHF.

The rearrangement uses TRBV6-5 and TRBJ1-1; 8 bases fit TRBD1. The CDR3 contains 15 residues. Germline values: CDR1 MNHEY, CDR2 SVGAGI. V trimming: 7 bases; J trimming: 4 bases; junction bases outside the gene matches: 11. The CDR3 loop is CASIVGQGGPTEAFF. The CDR3 DNA follows: TGTGCCAGCATCGTCGGACAGGGAGGTCCCACTGAAGCTTTCTTT.